The 5 T cell receptor beta chains reported below all come from one sample, sequenced in a study of T cells after yellow fever vaccination. TCRdb reanalysed the 5' RACE reads using MiXCR and keeps one entry per CDR3 protein. Of some 420,000 distinct CDR3 sequences in the sample, 18% were seen once. The material was PBMCs, obtained before the yellow fever booster vaccination. The receptors were sampled from a young man who received the YFV17D yellow fever vaccine.

The chain has TRBV6-6 and TRBJ2-7, with a tentative D call TRBD1 (6 bases). The CDR3 is 14 amino acids. Germline assignment: CDR1 MNHNY and CDR2 SVGAGI (reference sequence). V was pared by 8 bases and J by 4 bases, with 18 bases between. CDR3 residues: CASPDSARSYEQYV. CDR3 sequence (DNA): TGTGCCAGCCCGGACAGTGCTCGCAGTTACGAGCAGTACGTC.

This clonotype was found a few times. The genes are TRBV12-1 and TRBJ2-7; the table's D call TRBD1 went unverified against the DNA. TRBV12-1 represents a pseudogene. There are 12 residues in the CDR3. DNA of the CDR3: TGTGCCAGCACCACAGGGTACTACGAGCAGTACGTC. This encodes CASTTGYYEQYV.

This chain links TRBV3-1 with TRBJ2-7; 9 bases agree with TRBD2. Germline lookup yields CDR1 LGHDT and CDR2 YNNKEL (reference sequence). The CDR3 sequence is 13 residues long. Unmatched junction bases numbered 1, after V lost 2 bases and J lost 5 bases. DNA of the CDR3: TGTGCCAGCAGCCAATGGACTAGCGACGAGCAGTACTTC. This translates into CASSQWTSDEQYF.

V usage is TRBV20-1 and J usage is TRBJ2-1, with 7 nucleotides matching TRBD2. Germline V gives CDR1 DFQATT, CDR2 SNEGSKA (reference sequence). V dropped 8 bases and J dropped 0; count of bases not matched to a gene: 1. The CDR3 extends over 12 amino acids. This CDR3 reads CSQRGSYNEQFF. The CDR3 DNA is TGCAGTCAGCGGGGCTCCTACAATGAGCAGTTCTTC.

The chain recombines TRBV7-9 with TRBJ2-5, with 7 bases fitting TRBD1. Germline V CDR1 and CDR2: SEHNR, FQNEAQ (reference sequence). The CDR3 extends over 15 amino acids. The V gene end was trimmed by 8 bases and the J gene end by 1 base; junction bases not matched to a gene: 10. CDR3 in amino acids: CASGPDRDSQETQYF. Written as DNA, the CDR3 is TGTGCCAGCGGTCCTGACCGGGACAGCCAAGAGACCCAGTACTTC.